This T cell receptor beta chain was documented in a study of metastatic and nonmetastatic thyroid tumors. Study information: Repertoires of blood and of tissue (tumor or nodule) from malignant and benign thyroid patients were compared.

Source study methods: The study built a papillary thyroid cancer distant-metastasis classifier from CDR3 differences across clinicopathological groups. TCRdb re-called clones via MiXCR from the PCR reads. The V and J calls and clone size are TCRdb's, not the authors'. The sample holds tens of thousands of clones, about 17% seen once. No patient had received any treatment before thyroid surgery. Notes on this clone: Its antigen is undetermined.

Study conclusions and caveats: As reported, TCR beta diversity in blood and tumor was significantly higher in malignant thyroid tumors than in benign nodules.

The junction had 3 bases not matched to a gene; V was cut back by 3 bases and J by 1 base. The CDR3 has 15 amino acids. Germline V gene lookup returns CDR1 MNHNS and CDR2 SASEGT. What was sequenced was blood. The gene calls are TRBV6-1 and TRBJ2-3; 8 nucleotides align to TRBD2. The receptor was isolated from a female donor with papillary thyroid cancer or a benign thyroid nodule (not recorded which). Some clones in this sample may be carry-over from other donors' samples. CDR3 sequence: CASSDSGVGTDTQYF. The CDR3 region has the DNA TGTGCCAGCAGTGATAGCGGGGTGGGCACAGATACGCAGTATTTT.